This T cell receptor (beta chain) was captured by sequencing in a study of CD8+CD57+ T cells in acquired aplastic anemia. About the research overall: DNA from sorted CD4+ and CD8+ cells averaged roughly 3.4 ug. Findings of the study overall: Comparison of patients with controls identified around 28 shared CD8+ CDR3 sequences.

Per the germline V gene, CDR1 is LNHDA and CDR2 is SQIVND (reference sequence). The V and J ends lost 2 bases and 2 bases respectively, with 12 bases between them. This CDR3 has 15 residues. Patients who underwent sequencing had shown CD8+CD57+ cell expansion by flow cytometry. Every one of the patients had aplastic anemia (severe, acquired). Template material for TCR beta VDJ and CDR3 profiling consisted of genomic DNA. TCRdb fed the reads into MiXCR, producing one record per CDR3 protein. The sample lists about half a million distinct CDR3 sequences, around 30% seen once, with 0.75% to 0.95% in the top ten. Ten or more counts support this clonotype. Its antigen remains unknown.

Source material: sorted CD4+, CD8+, or CD8+CD57+ T cells (not recorded which) from PBMCs. V gene TRBV19 combines with J gene TRBJ1-2; weak D call: TRBD1 (6 bases). The TCR originated in a human donor with aplastic anemia. CDR3 nucleotide sequence: TGTGCCAGTAGTATAACGACAGGTTTGAACTATGGCTACACCTTC. Its translation: CASSITTGLNYGYTF.